These 13 T cell receptor beta chains came from one sample sequenced in a study of cytomegalovirus exposure and HLA in healthy donors. PCR used 60 Vbeta primers and 13 Jbeta primers. Repertoires were generated with immunoSEQ multiplex PCR, while TCRdb's copy carries only in-frame clones and drops some. The sample carries 95,000 to 150,000 clones, around 86% recorded once. The sample was PBMCs. The receptor source for this set is a man between 25 and 39 years old in good health and CMV-seronegative.

This clone has just one count. The J gene is TRBJ2-1, the V gene TRBV11-2; D call uncertain. V lost 4 bases, J lost 9 bases, and 7 bases lay in between. This CDR3 contains 11 residues. CDR1 is SGHAT, CDR2 FQNNGV, per germline. The CDR3 loop is CASSSYFEQFF. CDR3 coding DNA: TGTGCCAGCAGCTCCTATTTTGAGCAGTTCTTC.

This clone was found a few times. The gene calls are TRBV6-4 and TRBJ2-1, with TRBD1 matching over 12 bases. Trimming removed 3 bases from V and 8 bases from J; junction bases left unmatched: 8. Germline V lookup: CDR1 MRHNA, CDR2 SNTAGT. This CDR3 region has 16 residues. CDR3 nucleotides: TGTGCCAGCAGTGAAGGCCCGGGACAGGGGGCAGATGAGCAGTTCTTC. Its protein product is CASSEGPGQGADEQFF.

J is TRBJ1-2 and V is TRBV5-1; tentative D call: TRBD1 (5 bases). V dropped 0 bases and J dropped 2 bases, with 17 bases sitting between them. CDR1 is SGHRS and CDR2 is YFSETQ in the germline V gene. The CDR3 length is 17 residues. The CDR3 sequence is CASSLVQGPHMNYGYTF. The CDR3 DNA is TGCGCCAGCAGCTTGGTTCAGGGCCCTCACATGAACTATGGCTACACCTTC.

DNA of the CDR3: TGCGCCAGCAGCTTGTTATCTAGCGGGGGGGCCAGGAGCACCGGGGAGCTGTTTTTT. Its translation: CASSLLSSGGARSTGELFF. The chain uses TRBV5-1 and TRBJ2-2; 12 nucleotides align to TRBD2. Trimming at V came to 1 base and at J to 4 bases, leaving 11 bases not matched to a gene. The CDR3 totals 19 residues. The germline CDR1 and CDR2 sequences are SGHRS and YFSETQ.

V is TRBV13 and J is TRBJ2-3; 14 bases fit TRBD2. Trimming took 0 bases from V and 0 from J; bases not matched to a gene: 2. Germline V CDR1 and CDR2: PRHDT, FYEKMQ (reference sequence). The CDR3 loop spans 18 amino acids. The CDR3 DNA reads as TGTGCCAGCAGCTTAGGCCGACTAGCGGGGGGGAGCACAGATACGCAGTATTTT. Translation gives CASSLGRLAGGSTDTQYF.

The gene calls are TRBV25-1 and TRBJ1-1; 7 bases agree with TRBD1. This CDR3 has 17 amino acids. With 4 bases clipped from V and 3 bases from J, the junction kept 14 bases outside the gene matches. Germline loops: CDR1 MGHDK, CDR2 SYGVNS. Here the CDR3 DNA reads TGTGCCAGCAGTGGACAAGGGGTTGTACAGGGGTACACTGAAGCTTTCTTT. It codes for CASSGQGVVQGYTEAFF.

The chain carries TRBV28 and TRBJ1-5; possible D gene TRBD1, 6 bases. Looked up from germline, CDR1 is MDHEN and CDR2 is SYDVKM. This CDR3 has 15 amino acids. V lost 1 base and J 5 bases, leaving 12 bases between the germline ends. CDR3 sequence: CASSLSQGYHQPQHF. The DNA for the CDR3 is TGTGCCAGCAGTTTATCCCAGGGGTATCATCAGCCCCAGCATTTT. The entire variable domain, with the rest obtained from reference TRBV28 and TRBJ1-5, is as follows: DVKVTQSSRYLVKRTGEKVFLECVQDMDHENMFWYRQDPGLGLRLIYFSYDVKMKEKGDIPEGYSVSREKKERFSLILESASTNQTSMYLCASSLSQGYHQPQHFGDGTRLSIL.

The chain has TRBV4-3 and TRBJ2-7; 10 nucleotides align to TRBD1. V shed 5 bases and J 4 bases; nucleotides not matched to a gene: 5. Germline CDR1 reads LGHNA; CDR2 reads YSLEER. This CDR3 spans 14 amino acids. This CDR3 reads CASSSGTGVYEQYF. For the CDR3, the DNA is TGCGCCAGCAGCAGCGGGACAGGGGTGTACGAGCAGTACTTC.

The chain couples TRBV6-1 to TRBJ2-7; 7 bases are a match to TRBD1. Germline V CDR1 and CDR2: MNHNS, SASEGT. CDR3 length: 13 residues. J was trimmed by 7 bases and V by 6 bases; bases with no gene match: 9. DNA of the CDR3: TGTGCCAGCAGGGAAACAGGGGTTGGGGAGCAGTACTTC. Its translation is CASRETGVGEQYF.

The chain has TRBV7-2 and TRBJ1-3; a possible D gene is TRBD1 (6 bases). The CDR3 is 15 amino acids. Germline V gene lookup returns CDR1 SGHTA and CDR2 FQGNSA. V lost 1 base, J lost 1 base, and 8 bases lay in between. This chain's CDR3 is CASSLVGTSGNTIYF. The CDR3 DNA sequence: TGTGCCAGCAGCTTAGTGGGGACATCTGGAAACACCATATATTTT.

The chain joins TRBV29-1 to TRBJ2-7; maybe TRBD1 (6 bases). Per germline, CDR1 SQVTM and CDR2 ANQGSEA. CDR3 length: 13 residues. The V and J ends lost 4 bases and 7 bases respectively, with 17 bases between them. CDR3 DNA sequence: TGCAGCGTTGGGTCAGGGGAACACGGTGAGCAGTACTTC. Residues: CSVGSGEHGEQYF.

The chain joins TRBV28 to TRBJ2-3, with TRBD2 identical over 7 bases. V lost 3 bases and J lost 3; bases outside the gene matches: 6. CDR1 is MDHEN, CDR2 SYDVKM, per germline. This CDR3 spans 15 amino acids. The CDR3 DNA reads TGTGCCAGCAGTTTTGGGAGGGGAGTAACAGATACGCAGTATTTT. Translation gives CASSFGRGVTDTQYF. Full variable domain (remainder filled in from reference TRBV28 and TRBJ2-3): DVKVTQSSRYLVKRTGEKVFLECVQDMDHENMFWYRQDPGLGLRLIYFSYDVKMKEKGDIPEGYSVSREKKERFSLILESASTNQTSMYLCASSFGRGVTDTQYFGPGTRLTVL.

The genes are TRBV2 and TRBJ2-5; 8 nucleotides align to TRBD1. V gave up 1 base and J gave up 5 bases; unmatched junction bases: 3. The CDR3 loop spans 14 amino acids. The germline V gene encodes CDR1 SNHLY and CDR2 FYNNEI. The CDR3 loop reads CASSEGRGLETQYF. CDR3 coding DNA: TGTGCCAGCAGTGAAGGCAGGGGGCTCGAGACCCAGTACTTC.